The entry that follows covers one T cell receptor (beta chain) sequence. The table lists this clone with a count of one. No antigen is known for it. There are no base qualities to consult, and no much larger clone falls within one base. The CDR3 contains 15 residues, cysteine and phenylalanine counted. Only the CDR3 DNA is retained, 45 bases long and in frame from the first base. CDR1 and CDR2, per the germline V gene, are SGHTS and YDEGEE. The entry originates in a study of OX40 agonist ivuxolimab in advanced cancers. Background for the entire study: Ivuxolimab was an agonistic, fully human IgG2 monoclonal antibody directed against OX40 (CD134), a costimulatory receptor. Intravenous ivuxolimab was administered to patients every 2 weeks at six dose levels: 0.01, 0.1, 0.3, 1.5, 3 and 10 mg/kg. Prior anti-PD-1, anti-PD-L1 or anti-CTLA-4 therapy was permitted, and about 40% of dose-escalation patients had received checkpoint inhibitors. The paper describes the monotherapy dose-escalation part (N ≈ 52 patients) of the phase I trial of ivuxolimab. The dose-escalation cohort was about 83% male with a mean age of about 58 years, ranging from about 23 to 85. Three dose-escalation patients achieved partial responses, one with hepatocellular carcinoma and two with cutaneous melanoma. Peripheral TCRbeta sequencing was intended to test whether TCR sequence diversity was altered and clonal T-cell expansion was caused by ivuxolimab. Of the approximately 50 dose-escalation patients, hepatocellular carcinoma was present in about 20, melanoma in about 15, renal cell carcinoma in 9 and head and neck cancer in 9.

Genomic DNA was extracted from sorted cells for sequencing of the TCRbeta CDR3 region. The immunoSEQ Assay was used for sequencing of TCRbeta CDR3 regions. The table was pulled from immuneACCESS by TCRdb, which kept in-frame rearrangements only. Such tables lose some clones; where checked, under half of the loss comes from unresolved V genes, and the rest has no known cause. In all, the sample holds tens of thousands of clones, and roughly 80% of those were seen once. The ten biggest clones cover 4.6% of the sample. Patients with a history of autoimmune disease or receiving systemic immunosuppression were excluded from the trial. Peripheral blood for TCR sequencing was collected from all dose cohorts at baseline, on cycle 4 day 1, and on cycle 7 day 1. Samples came from an open-label, multicenter, first-in-human phase I dose-escalation trial of ivuxolimab. Adults with locally advanced or metastatic melanoma, renal cell, hepatocellular, or head and neck squamous cell carcinoma were enrolled in the trial. Before TCR sequencing, CD4+ T cells and CD8+ T cells from peripheral blood were sorted into separate populations.

Findings and caveats that apply to the study as a whole: Clonal expansion of both CD4+ and CD8+ blood T cells was observed from baseline to week 6 at doses 0.1 to 3.0 mg/kg. Partial responders in the 0.1-3.0 mg/kg groups had among the lowest normalized peripheral clonal expansion, especially among CD8+ T cells. Low levels of normalized T-cell clonal expansion were also seen in some nonresponding patients. The antigen specificity of the peripheral T cells that underwent clonal expansion was not determined. After ivuxolimab, more expanded clones were found on average in CD8+ T cells than in CD4+ T cells.

This clonotype was obtained from an adult with an advanced solid tumor such as melanoma, head and neck, liver or kidney cancer. The sequence is built from TRBV5-8 and TRBJ2-7; the D gene is perhaps TRBD1, on 6 matching bases. The sequences come from CD4+ or CD8+ T cells sorted from blood, collected in a trial of the OX40 agonist ivuxolimab. The sequenced DNA is TGTGGCTCAATAAGGACAGCGCGGCTCCACCCCGAGCAGTACTTC. This translates into CGSIRTARLHPEQYF. Supplemented by the reference TRBV5-8 and TRBJ2-7 proteins around the CDR3, the complete variable domain is EAGVTQSPTHLIKTRGQQATLRCSPISGHTSVYWYQQALGLGLQFLLWYDEGEERNRGNFPPRFSGRQFPNYSSELNVNALELEDSALYLCGSIRTARLHPEQYFGPGTRLTVT.